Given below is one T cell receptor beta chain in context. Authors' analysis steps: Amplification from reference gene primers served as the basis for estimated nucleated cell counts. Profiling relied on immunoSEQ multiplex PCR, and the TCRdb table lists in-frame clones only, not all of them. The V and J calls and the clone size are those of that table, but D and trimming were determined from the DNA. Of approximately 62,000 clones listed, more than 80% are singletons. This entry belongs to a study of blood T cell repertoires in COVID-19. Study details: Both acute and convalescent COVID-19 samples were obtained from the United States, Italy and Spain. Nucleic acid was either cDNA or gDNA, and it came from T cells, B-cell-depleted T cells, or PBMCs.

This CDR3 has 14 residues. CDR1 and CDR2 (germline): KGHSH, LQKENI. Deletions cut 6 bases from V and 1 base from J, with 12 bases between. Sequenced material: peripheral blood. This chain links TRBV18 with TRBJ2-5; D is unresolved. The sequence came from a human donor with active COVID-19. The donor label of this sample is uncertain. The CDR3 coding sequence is TGTGCCAGCTCGCCCGGAATAGCCCAAGAGACCCAGTACTTC. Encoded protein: CASSPGIAQETQYF. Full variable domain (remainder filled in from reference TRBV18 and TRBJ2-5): NAGVMQNPRHLVRRRGQEARLRCSPMKGHSHVYWYRQLPEEGLKFMVYLQKENIIDESGMPKERFSAEFPKEGPSILRIQQVVRGDSAAYFCASSPGIAQETQYFGPGTRLLVL.